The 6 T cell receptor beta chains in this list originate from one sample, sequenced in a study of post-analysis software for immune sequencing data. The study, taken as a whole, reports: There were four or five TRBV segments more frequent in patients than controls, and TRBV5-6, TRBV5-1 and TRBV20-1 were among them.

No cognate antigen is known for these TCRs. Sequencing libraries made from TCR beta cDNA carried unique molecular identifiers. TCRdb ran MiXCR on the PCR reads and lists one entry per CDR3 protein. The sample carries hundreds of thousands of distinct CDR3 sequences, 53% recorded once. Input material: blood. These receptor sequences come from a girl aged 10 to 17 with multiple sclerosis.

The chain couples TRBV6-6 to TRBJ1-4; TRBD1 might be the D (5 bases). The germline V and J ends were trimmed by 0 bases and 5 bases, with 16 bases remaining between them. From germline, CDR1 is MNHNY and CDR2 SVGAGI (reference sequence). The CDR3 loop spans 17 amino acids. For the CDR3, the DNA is TGTGCCAGCAGTTACTCGAGGGCGGGGCCTTGGAATGAAAAACTGTTTTTT. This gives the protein CASSYSRAGPWNEKLFF.

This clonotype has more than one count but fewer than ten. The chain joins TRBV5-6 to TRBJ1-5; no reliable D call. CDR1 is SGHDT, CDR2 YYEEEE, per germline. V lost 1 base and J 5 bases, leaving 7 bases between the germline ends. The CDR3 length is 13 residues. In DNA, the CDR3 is TGTGCCAGCAGCTTGAATCGGGATCAGCCCCAGCATTTT. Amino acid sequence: CASSLNRDQPQHF.

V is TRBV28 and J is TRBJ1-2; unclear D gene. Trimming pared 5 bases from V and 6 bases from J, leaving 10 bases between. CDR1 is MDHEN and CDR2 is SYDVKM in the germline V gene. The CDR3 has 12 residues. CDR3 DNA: TGTGCCAGCAGTCCCCGAACTAATGGCTACACCTTC. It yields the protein CASSPRTNGYTF.

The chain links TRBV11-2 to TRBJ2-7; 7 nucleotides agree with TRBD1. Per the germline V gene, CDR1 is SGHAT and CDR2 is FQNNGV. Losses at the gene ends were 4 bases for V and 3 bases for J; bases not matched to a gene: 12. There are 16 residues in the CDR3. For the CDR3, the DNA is TGTGCCAGCAGCTCGGCGAGGGGGCAATTCGACTACGAGCAGTACTTC. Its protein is CASSSARGQFDYEQYF. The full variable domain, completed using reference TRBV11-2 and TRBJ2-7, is EAGVAQSPRYKIIEKRQSVAFWCNPISGHATLYWYQQILGQGPKLLIQFQNNGVVDDSQLPKDRFSAERLKGVDSTLKIQPAKLEDSAVYLCASSSARGQFDYEQYFGPGTRLTVT.

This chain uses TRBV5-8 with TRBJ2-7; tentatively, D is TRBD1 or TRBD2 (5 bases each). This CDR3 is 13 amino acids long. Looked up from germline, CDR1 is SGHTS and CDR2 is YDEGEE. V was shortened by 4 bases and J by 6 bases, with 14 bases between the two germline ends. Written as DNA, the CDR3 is TGTGCCAGCAGCCCGGGACCCTGGGGCGAGCAGTACTTC. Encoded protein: CASSPGPWGEQYF.

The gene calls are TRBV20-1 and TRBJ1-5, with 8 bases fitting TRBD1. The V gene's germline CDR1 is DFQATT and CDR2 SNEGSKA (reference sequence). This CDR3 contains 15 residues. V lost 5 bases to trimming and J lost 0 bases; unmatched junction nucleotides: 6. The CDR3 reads CSARRQGISNQPQHF. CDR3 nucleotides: TGCAGTGCTCGAAGACAGGGGATTAGCAATCAGCCCCAGCATTTT.